This T cell receptor (beta chain) was sequenced in a study of blood T cell repertoires in COVID-19. Across the whole study: The study drew acute and convalescent COVID-19 samples from the United States, Italy and Spain.

In the study's own analysis: Amplification of reference gene primers was used by the study to estimate nucleated cell counts. Some clones are missing from TCRdb's copy, which holds only in-frame ones; the method was immunoSEQ multiplex PCR. V, J and clone size derive from that table, while D and trimming were established from the DNA sequence. The sample lists about 320,000 clones, roughly 88% occurring once. The Seattle patients, enrolled during active infection, were followed longitudinally. Germline V CDR1 and CDR2: SGHVS, FQNEAQ. The CDR3 sequence is 16 residues long. The junction had 13 bases not matched to a gene; V was cut back by 5 bases and J by 9 bases.

The J gene is TRBJ2-1, the V gene TRBV7-8, with 10 bases matching TRBD2. This clonotype was obtained from a woman aged 25 to 39 with COVID-19, enrolled during active disease. The sequenced sample was peripheral blood. This CDR3 is CASSLLQLLAGSEQFF. The DNA of the CDR3 is TGTGCCAGCAGCCTTCTTCAATTACTAGCGGGGAGTGAGCAGTTCTTC.